The rows below give T cell receptor beta chains drawn from one sample of a study of blood T cell repertoires in COVID-19. Generated by immunoSEQ multiplex PCR, the TCRdb table keeps only in-frame clones and is missing some. Found here are 140,000 or so clones, about 88% of them singletons; the top ten hold 5% to 6%. The sample taken for sequencing was peripheral blood. These TCRs come from a human donor in a cohort sampled during active COVID-19. Both conserved end residues are part of each CDR3. The order of the fields is clone size, D gene, V gene, J gene, CDR3 DNA, CDR3 protein. D genes are given only for firm matches. Not every row has a clone size; where given, it reads once, few, many or a size class.

clone size: .; D gene: .; V gene: TRBV4-1; J gene: TRBJ1-1; CDR3 DNA: TGCGCCAGCAGCCTTTCCACAGGGTTGTTGACTGAAGCTTTCTTT; CDR3 protein: CASSLSTGLLTEAFF
clone size: once; D gene: TRBD2; V gene: TRBV5-1; J gene: TRBJ2-2; CDR3 DNA: TGCGCCAGCAGTTCTAGCGGGAGCCAATTTTCGAACACCGGGGAGCTGTTTTTT; CDR3 protein: CASSSSGSQFSNTGELFF
clone size: .; D gene: TRBD2; V gene: TRBV28; J gene: TRBJ2-6; CDR3 DNA: TGTGCCAGCAGTTGGGAGGGTAGCTCTGGGGCCAACGTCCTGACTTTC; CDR3 protein: CASSWEGSSGANVLTF
clone size: .; D gene: .; V gene: TRBV5-6; J gene: TRBJ2-7; CDR3 DNA: TGTGCCAGCAGCTCCACACGTACCTACGAGCAGTACTTC; CDR3 protein: CASSSTRTYEQYF
clone size: .; D gene: .; V gene: TRBV6-5; J gene: TRBJ2-7; CDR3 DNA: TGTGCCAGCCTCAGCGGGTCGAGCTCCTACGAGCAGTACTTC; CDR3 protein: CASLSGSSSYEQYF
clone size: .; D gene: TRBD2; V gene: TRBV7-8; J gene: TRBJ2-7; CDR3 DNA: TGTGCCAGCAGCTTAGTTCTCGGGAGGTCCTACGAGCAGTACTTC; CDR3 protein: CASSLVLGRSYEQYF
clone size: .; D gene: TRBD1; V gene: TRBV10-2; J gene: TRBJ2-2; CDR3 DNA: TGCGCCAGCAGTGAGCCAAGACAGGGCCCCGGGGAGCTGTTTTTT; CDR3 protein: CASSEPRQGPGELFF
clone size: .; D gene: TRBD1; V gene: TRBV14; J gene: TRBJ2-7; CDR3 DNA: TGTGCCAGCAAGGGACAGAGCTCCTACGAGCAGTACTTC; CDR3 protein: CASKGQSSYEQYF
clone size: once; D gene: .; V gene: TRBV5-6; J gene: TRBJ2-5; CDR3 DNA: TGTGCCAGCAGCTCAGGGGGGACGGGAGAGACCCAGTACTTC; CDR3 protein: CASSSGGTGETQYF
clone size: .; D gene: TRBD1; V gene: TRBV13; J gene: TRBJ2-1; CDR3 DNA: TGTGCCAGCAGCTTAGGGACAGGGAACTACAATGAGCAGTTCTTC; CDR3 protein: CASSLGTGNYNEQFF
clone size: .; D gene: TRBD2; V gene: TRBV5-6; J gene: TRBJ2-1; CDR3 DNA: TGTGCCAGCAGCTTGAGGGTAGCGGGGACTACCTACAATGAGCAGTTCTTC; CDR3 protein: CASSLRVAGTTYNEQFF
clone size: .; D gene: .; V gene: TRBV3-1/TRBV3-2; J gene: TRBJ2-7; CDR3 DNA: TGTGCCAGCAGCCAAGGGACTTACGAGCAGTACTTC; CDR3 protein: CASSQGTYEQYF
clone size: few; D gene: TRBD1; V gene: TRBV27; J gene: TRBJ2-3; CDR3 DNA: TGTGCCAGCAGTTCCTTTGGGACAGGGGGCTGGGGCACAGATACGCAGTATTTT; CDR3 protein: CASSSFGTGGWGTDTQYF
clone size: .; D gene: .; V gene: TRBV10-3; J gene: TRBJ1-2; CDR3 DNA: TGTGCCATCAGTGACTGGGTGCGGGGGGACTATGGCTACACCTTC; CDR3 protein: CAISDWVRGDYGYTF
clone size: .; D gene: .; V gene: TRBV28; J gene: TRBJ1-2; CDR3 DNA: TGTGCCAGCAGTTGGGGGAGGTGGGACCCAACATTCTCCTATGGCTACACCTTC; CDR3 protein: CASSWGRWDPTFSYGYTF
clone size: .; D gene: .; V gene: TRBV5-4; J gene: TRBJ2-1; CDR3 DNA: TGTGCCAGCAGCTTGGAATCCGGGACACTCAATGAGCAGTTCTTC; CDR3 protein: CASSLESGTLNEQFF
clone size: few; D gene: .; V gene: TRBV10-3; J gene: TRBJ1-5; CDR3 DNA: TGTGCCATCAGTGAGTCATCGTGGACTGAAAATCAGCCCCAGCATTTT; CDR3 protein: CAISESSWTENQPQHF
clone size: .; D gene: .; V gene: TRBV19; J gene: TRBJ1-5; CDR3 DNA: TGTGCCACCGCGGGGGGCCTCCTGGTGCCCCAGCATTTT; CDR3 protein: CATAGGLLVPQHF
clone size: once; D gene: TRBD1; V gene: TRBV7-2; J gene: TRBJ1-1; CDR3 DNA: TGTGCCAGCAGCTTAGGAGGGACAGGGCGGATTGAAGCTTTCTTT; CDR3 protein: CASSLGGTGRIEAFF
clone size: .; D gene: .; V gene: TRBV4-2; J gene: TRBJ2-5; CDR3 DNA: TGTGCCAGCAGCCAAGCTGACAAGACGGGACTCCAAGAGACCCAGTACTTC; CDR3 protein: CASSQADKTGLQETQYF
clone size: .; D gene: TRBD1; V gene: TRBV7-9; J gene: TRBJ1-4; CDR3 DNA: TGTGCCAGCAGCCGGGGACAGGGTGAAAAACTGTTTTTT; CDR3 protein: CASSRGQGEKLFF
clone size: once; D gene: .; V gene: TRBV2; J gene: TRBJ2-7; CDR3 DNA: TGTGCCAGCAGTGAATTGGGGAGCTCCTACGAGCAGTACTTC; CDR3 protein: CASSELGSSYEQYF
clone size: .; D gene: .; V gene: TRBV7-6; J gene: TRBJ2-3; CDR3 DNA: TGTGCCAGCAGCTTAGACGACAGGAGCCCTTCCACAGATACGCAGTATTTT; CDR3 protein: CASSLDDRSPSTDTQYF
clone size: .; D gene: TRBD2; V gene: TRBV19; J gene: TRBJ2-7; CDR3 DNA: TGTGCCAGTGGCACCCGGCGGGGGTCTTCCTACGAGCAGTACTTC; CDR3 protein: CASGTRRGSSYEQYF
clone size: .; D gene: .; V gene: TRBV6-1; J gene: TRBJ1-1; CDR3 DNA: TGTGCCAGCAGTGACAGGAACACTGAAGCTTTCTTT; CDR3 protein: CASSDRNTEAFF
clone size: .; D gene: TRBD2; V gene: TRBV4-1; J gene: TRBJ2-7; CDR3 DNA: TGCGCCAGCAGCCAAGGAGCGGGGGCCTCCTCCTACGAGCAGTACTTC; CDR3 protein: CASSQGAGASSYEQYF
clone size: .; D gene: TRBD2; V gene: TRBV5-6; J gene: TRBJ2-3; CDR3 DNA: TGTGCCAGCAGCTTGATGTGGGCTAGCGGGGCAGATACGCAGTATTTT; CDR3 protein: CASSLMWASGADTQYF
clone size: .; D gene: .; V gene: TRBV5-1; J gene: TRBJ1-2; CDR3 DNA: TGCGCCAGCAGCGCGACAGCGCCTGTTTATGGCTACACCTTC; CDR3 protein: CASSATAPVYGYTF
clone size: .; D gene: TRBD1; V gene: TRBV27; J gene: TRBJ1-2; CDR3 DNA: TGTGCCAGCGGCCGCAGGGGGACACTCTATGGCTACACCTTC; CDR3 protein: CASGRRGTLYGYTF
clone size: .; D gene: TRBD1; V gene: TRBV27; J gene: TRBJ2-1; CDR3 DNA: TGTGCCAGCAGTTTCCGACAGGGGGTTGCCCACAATGAGCAGTTCTTC; CDR3 protein: CASSFRQGVAHNEQFF
clone size: .; D gene: .; V gene: TRBV7-9; J gene: TRBJ2-7; CDR3 DNA: TGTGCCAGCAGCGACGGGGAGCAGTACTTC; CDR3 protein: CASSDGEQYF
clone size: .; D gene: TRBD2; V gene: TRBV2; J gene: TRBJ2-5; CDR3 DNA: TGTGCCAGCATGAGACTAGCGGGTTTTCGACCCCAAGAGACCCAGTACTTC; CDR3 protein: CASMRLAGFRPQETQYF
clone size: .; D gene: .; V gene: TRBV5-1; J gene: TRBJ1-1; CDR3 DNA: TGCGCCAGCAGCCCGCAACCAACAAGCACTGAAGCTTTCTTT; CDR3 protein: CASSPQPTSTEAFF
clone size: .; D gene: TRBD1; V gene: TRBV7-2; J gene: TRBJ2-2; CDR3 DNA: TGTGCCAGCAGCCTGGGGCTACAGGGGGCCGGCACCGGGGAGCTGTTTTTT; CDR3 protein: CASSLGLQGAGTGELFF
clone size: .; D gene: TRBD1; V gene: TRBV9; J gene: TRBJ2-7; CDR3 DNA: TGTGCCAGCAGCGTAGCCGGGACAGATCCCTACGAGCAGTACTTC; CDR3 protein: CASSVAGTDPYEQYF
clone size: .; D gene: TRBD2; V gene: TRBV4-2; J gene: TRBJ2-7; CDR3 DNA: TGTGCCAGCAGCCAAGATAGGGCGCCGGGACTAGCGGCGCAGTACTTC; CDR3 protein: CASSQDRAPGLAAQYF
clone size: .; D gene: TRBD1; V gene: TRBV27; J gene: TRBJ2-6; CDR3 DNA: TGTGCCAGCAGTTTTTTAGGGACAGGGGTTTCCGGGGCCAACGTCCTGACTTTC; CDR3 protein: CASSFLGTGVSGANVLTF
clone size: .; D gene: TRBD2; V gene: TRBV5-1; J gene: TRBJ2-5; CDR3 DNA: TGCGCCACCAGTCCGGGGGGGGTAAAGGCTAGCGGGAGTAGGAACCCAAAAGAGACCCAGTACTTC; CDR3 protein: CATSPGGVKASGSRNPKETQYF
clone size: .; D gene: .; V gene: TRBV3-1/TRBV3-2; J gene: TRBJ2-3; CDR3 DNA: TGTGCCAGCAGCCGCGTGGGCACAGATACGCAGTATTTT; CDR3 protein: CASSRVGTDTQYF
clone size: .; D gene: TRBD1; V gene: TRBV6-6; J gene: TRBJ1-1; CDR3 DNA: TGTGCCAGCAGTTCAGGGGGCACTGAAGCTTTCTTT; CDR3 protein: CASSSGGTEAFF
clone size: .; D gene: TRBD2; V gene: TRBV4-2; J gene: TRBJ2-3; CDR3 DNA: TGTGCCAGCAGCCAGCTAGCGGGACAACGCACAGATACGCAGTATTTT; CDR3 protein: CASSQLAGQRTDTQYF
clone size: .; D gene: TRBD2; V gene: TRBV10-2; J gene: TRBJ2-3; CDR3 DNA: TGCGCCAGCAGGAAGGGACTAGCGGTTTTCACAGATACGCAGTATTTT; CDR3 protein: CASRKGLAVFTDTQYF
clone size: .; D gene: .; V gene: TRBV7-9; J gene: TRBJ2-3; CDR3 DNA: TGTGCCAGCAGCTCAGGGACAGATACGCAGTATTTT; CDR3 protein: CASSSGTDTQYF
clone size: many; D gene: .; V gene: TRBV18; J gene: TRBJ2-1; CDR3 DNA: TGTGCCAGCTCACCAATAGACACAGTTTCGTACGAGCAGTTCTTC; CDR3 protein: CASSPIDTVSYEQFF
clone size: .; D gene: .; V gene: TRBV19; J gene: TRBJ1-2; CDR3 DNA: TGTGCCAGTAGTCCCTTGGGGGGGGCCGCTAACTATGGCTACACCTTC; CDR3 protein: CASSPLGGAANYGYTF
clone size: .; D gene: TRBD1; V gene: TRBV7-9; J gene: TRBJ1-3; CDR3 DNA: TGTGCCAGCAGCCGACAGGGAGGGACAGGCTCTGGAAACACCATATATTTT; CDR3 protein: CASSRQGGTGSGNTIYF
clone size: .; D gene: .; V gene: TRBV9; J gene: TRBJ2-1; CDR3 DNA: TGTGCCAGCAGCGTAGACTGGAGCTCCTACAATGAGCAGTTCTTC; CDR3 protein: CASSVDWSSYNEQFF
clone size: .; D gene: .; V gene: TRBV27; J gene: TRBJ1-1; CDR3 DNA: TGTGCCAGCAGCTTACAGGGTTTGACTGAAGCTTTCTTT; CDR3 protein: CASSLQGLTEAFF
clone size: .; D gene: TRBD1; V gene: TRBV7-8; J gene: TRBJ2-2; CDR3 DNA: TGTGCCAGCAGCTTAGGTGGTGGGACAGGGGGCTCCGGGGAGCTGTTTTTT; CDR3 protein: CASSLGGGTGGSGELFF
clone size: few; D gene: .; V gene: TRBV2; J gene: TRBJ2-1; CDR3 DNA: TGTGCCAGCAGGGGCCTAAGGAACGACAATGAGCAGTTCTTC; CDR3 protein: CASRGLRNDNEQFF
clone size: .; D gene: TRBD2; V gene: TRBV9; J gene: TRBJ2-7; CDR3 DNA: TGTGCCAGCAGCGTAGATCGCGGGGGGCGGGAGCAGTACTTC; CDR3 protein: CASSVDRGGREQYF
clone size: .; D gene: .; V gene: TRBV7-9; J gene: TRBJ2-7; CDR3 DNA: TGTGCCAGCAGCTTAGCCGGCGTCTTTGCTAACGCTAGGAGCTACGAGCAGTACTTC; CDR3 protein: CASSLAGVFANARSYEQYF
clone size: .; D gene: .; V gene: TRBV3-1/TRBV3-2; J gene: TRBJ1-1; CDR3 DNA: TGTGCCAGCAGCCAAGGGCCCCAGGGGAACACTGAAGCTTTCTTT; CDR3 protein: CASSQGPQGNTEAFF
clone size: few; D gene: TRBD1; V gene: TRBV6-2/TRBV6-3; J gene: TRBJ1-3; CDR3 DNA: TGTGCCAGCAGCTTAGACGGGACAGGTCCAAACACCATATATTTT; CDR3 protein: CASSLDGTGPNTIYF
clone size: .; D gene: .; V gene: TRBV27; J gene: TRBJ1-1; CDR3 DNA: TGTGCCAGCAAGGGAGGGACGGCGAACACTGAAGCTTTCTTT; CDR3 protein: CASKGGTANTEAFF